Described below is a single T cell receptor (beta chain) sequence and its context. Its antigen is unknown. The CDR3 totals 16 residues. V lost 1 base and J lost 11, with 23 bases in between. Germline loops: CDR1 LNHNV, CDR2 YYDKDF (reference sequence). This sample is part of a study of identical twins. Unique molecular identifiers were in the cDNA, with template-switch universal primer binding. TCRdb redid the calling of the 5' RACE reads with MiXCR, one entry per CDR3 protein. Of 1.5 million to 2 million distinct CDR3 sequences in the sample, around a third were seen once. Healthy Caucasians, and only they, were the donors. General observations from the study: Whereas memory repertoires showed no such difference, abundant cord blood beta clonotypes carried fewer insertions.

The source of this sequence is a newborn girl in good health. The chain uses TRBV15 and TRBJ2-5; D uncertain. Sequencing was done on a sample of cord blood. This CDR3 reads CATSRGIRETNNEQYF. As DNA, the CDR3 is TGTGCCACCAGCAGAGGTATTCGAGAGACGAACAATGAGCAGTACTTC.